This TCR beta chain comes out of a study of regulatory T cells in long-lasting Graves disease. Combining iRepertoire HTBI primers with Arm-PCR of CDR3 regions, the authors built TCR beta libraries. TCRdb ran MiXCR on the multiplex PCR reads and lists one entry per CDR3 protein. This sample yields about 660,000 distinct CDR3 sequences, of which about 32% are seen a single time; 35% to 55% belongs to the top ten. Whole-study results and caveats: Fewer public clonotypes were shared by new patients (around 1,000) than by persistent patients (fewer than 3,000). The small sample size may have reduced accuracy. Gene preferences differed: TRBV28, TRBJ1-2, TRBJ2-5 in persistent cases.

Worth noting for this clonotype: Its antigen is not known. A junction boundary mismatches the germline segment, possibly from a read error.

The CDR3 has 14 residues. The V gene's germline CDR1 is DFQATT and CDR2 SNEGSKA (reference sequence). Time point described: persistent/refractory GD, antithyroid drugs over 5 years with positive TRAb. RNA from PBMCs was the source of the TCR library. Patients all came to the study from an endocrinology department in Xi'an, China. Source: peripheral blood mononuclear cells (PBMCs), taken when the disease was refractory, from a patient treated with antithyroid drugs. The receptor was derived from a female donor with Graves disease. The rearrangement uses TRBV20-1 and TRBJ2-7, with 9 bases lining up with TRBD2. CDR3 region: CSAIVSGRIYEQYF. The CDR3 DNA is TGCAGTGCTATCGTTAGCGGGAGAATCTACGAACAGTACTTC.